This TCR beta chain emerged from a study of tumor-infiltrating lymphocytes in localized non-small cell lung cancer. Study-level information: The cohort mixed smokers and never-smokers, several histologies, and some post-neoadjuvant-chemotherapy samples. Each patient gave resected tumor and non-adjacent uninvolved lung tissue. Study-level results: Each assay used a separate piece of the same tissue. Tumors had more T cell infiltration than uninvolved lung, per TCRbeta sequencing and CD3 counts.

In regard to this clone: Its matching antigen is unknown.

The CDR3 spans 13 residues. Between the trimmed V and J ends, which lost 0 bases and 7 bases, there was a span of 9 bases. Germline CDR1 reads SEHNR; CDR2 reads FQNEAQ (reference sequence). Using immunoSEQ multiplex PCR, the repertoire was profiled, and TCRdb retains in-frame clones only, with some absent. The sample holds roughly 16,000 clones, approximately 70% seen once. The clonotype originates from a human donor with non-small cell lung cancer. Sequencing input: lung tumor tissue. The chain joins TRBV7-9 to TRBJ1-2; D is ambiguous. This chain's CDR3 is CASSLATGGGYTF. The CDR3 region has the DNA TGTGCCAGCAGCTTAGCTACGGGTGGTGGCTACACCTTC.